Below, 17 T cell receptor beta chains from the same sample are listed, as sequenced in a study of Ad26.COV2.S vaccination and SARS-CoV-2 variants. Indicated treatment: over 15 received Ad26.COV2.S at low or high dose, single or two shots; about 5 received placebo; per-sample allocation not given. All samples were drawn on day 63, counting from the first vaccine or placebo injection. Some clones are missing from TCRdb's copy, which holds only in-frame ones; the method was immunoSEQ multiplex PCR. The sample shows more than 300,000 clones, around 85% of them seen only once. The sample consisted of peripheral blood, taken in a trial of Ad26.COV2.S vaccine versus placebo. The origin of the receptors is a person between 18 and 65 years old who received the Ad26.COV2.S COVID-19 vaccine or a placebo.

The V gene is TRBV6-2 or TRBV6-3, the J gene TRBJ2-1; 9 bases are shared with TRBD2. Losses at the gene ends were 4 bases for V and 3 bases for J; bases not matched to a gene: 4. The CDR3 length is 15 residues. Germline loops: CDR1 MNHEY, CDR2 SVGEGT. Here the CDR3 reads CASSWAGGNYNEQFF. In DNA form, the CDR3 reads TGTGCCAGCAGTTGGGCGGGGGGGAACTACAATGAGCAGTTCTTC.

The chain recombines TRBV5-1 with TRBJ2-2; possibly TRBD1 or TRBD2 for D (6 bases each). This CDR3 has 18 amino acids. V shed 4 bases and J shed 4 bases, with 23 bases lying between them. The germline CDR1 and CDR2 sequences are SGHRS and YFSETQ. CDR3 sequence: CASSTALTGARVTGELFF. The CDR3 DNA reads TGCGCCAGCAGCACAGCCTTGACGGGGGCGCGGGTCACCGGGGAGCTGTTTTTT.

CDR3 loop: CASSIDATNEKLFF. Written as DNA, the CDR3 is TGTGCCAGTAGTATAGACGCAACTAATGAAAAACTGTTTTTT. The V and J genes are TRBV19 and TRBJ1-4; D ambiguous. The CDR3 spans 14 residues. Looked up from germline, CDR1 is LNHDA and CDR2 is SQIVND (reference sequence). The V gene lost 0 bases and the J gene lost 0 bases, with 2 bases spanning the gap.

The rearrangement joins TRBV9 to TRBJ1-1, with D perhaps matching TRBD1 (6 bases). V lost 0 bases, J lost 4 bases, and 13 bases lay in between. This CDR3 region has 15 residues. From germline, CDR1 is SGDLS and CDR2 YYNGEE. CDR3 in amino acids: CASSVEGGRSTEAFF. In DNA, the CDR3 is TGTGCCAGCAGCGTAGAGGGGGGCAGGAGCACTGAAGCTTTCTTT.

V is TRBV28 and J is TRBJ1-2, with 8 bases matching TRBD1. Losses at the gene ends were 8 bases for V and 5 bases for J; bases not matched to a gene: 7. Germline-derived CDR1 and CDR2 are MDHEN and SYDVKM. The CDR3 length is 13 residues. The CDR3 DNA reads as TGTGCCAGCCACCGGGACAGGCTATATGGCTACACCTTC. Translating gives CASHRDRLYGYTF.

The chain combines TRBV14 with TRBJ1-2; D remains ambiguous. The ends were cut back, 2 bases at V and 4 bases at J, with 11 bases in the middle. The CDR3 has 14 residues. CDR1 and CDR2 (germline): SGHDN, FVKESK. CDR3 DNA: TGTGCCAGCAGCCAATCCGGGGTGGCCTATGGCTACACCTTC. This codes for CASSQSGVAYGYTF. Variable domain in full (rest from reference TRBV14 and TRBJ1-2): EAGVTQFPSHSVIEKGQTVTLRCDPISGHDNLYWYRRVMGKEIKFLLHFVKESKQDESGMPNNRFLAERTGGTYSTLKVQPAELEDSGVYFCASSQSGVAYGYTFGSGTRLTVV.

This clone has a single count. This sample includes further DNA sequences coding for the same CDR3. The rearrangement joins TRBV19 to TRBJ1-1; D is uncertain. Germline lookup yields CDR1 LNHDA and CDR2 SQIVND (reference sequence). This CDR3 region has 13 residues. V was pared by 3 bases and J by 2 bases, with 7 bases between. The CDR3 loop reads CASSIKGNTEAFF. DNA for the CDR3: TGTGCCAGTAGTATTAAAGGAAACACTGAAGCTTTCTTT.

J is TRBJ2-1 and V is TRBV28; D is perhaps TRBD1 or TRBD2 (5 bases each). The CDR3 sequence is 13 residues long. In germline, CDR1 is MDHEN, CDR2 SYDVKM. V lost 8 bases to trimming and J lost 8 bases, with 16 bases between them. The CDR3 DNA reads TGTGCCAGCCGGGACCCTAGCCACGATGAGCAGTTCTTC. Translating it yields CASRDPSHDEQFF.

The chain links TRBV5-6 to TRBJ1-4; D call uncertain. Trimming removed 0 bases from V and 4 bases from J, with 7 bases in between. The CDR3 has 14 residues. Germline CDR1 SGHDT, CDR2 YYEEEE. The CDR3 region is CASSLAANNEKLFF. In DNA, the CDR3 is TGTGCCAGCAGCTTGGCCGCGAATAATGAAAAACTGTTTTTT.

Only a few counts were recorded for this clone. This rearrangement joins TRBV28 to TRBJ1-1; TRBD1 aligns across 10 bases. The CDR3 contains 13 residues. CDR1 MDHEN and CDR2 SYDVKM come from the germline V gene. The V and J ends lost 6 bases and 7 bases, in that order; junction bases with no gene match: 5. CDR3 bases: TGTGCCAGCAGAGGGACAGGGGATAATGAAGCTTTCTTT. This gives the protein CASRGTGDNEAFF.

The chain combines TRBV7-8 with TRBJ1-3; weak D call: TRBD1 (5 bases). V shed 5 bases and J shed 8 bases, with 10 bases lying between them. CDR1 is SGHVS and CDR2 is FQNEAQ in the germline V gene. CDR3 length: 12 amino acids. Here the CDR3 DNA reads TGTGCCAGCAGCCTCCAAGGGGACACCATATATTTT. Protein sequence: CASSLQGDTIYF.

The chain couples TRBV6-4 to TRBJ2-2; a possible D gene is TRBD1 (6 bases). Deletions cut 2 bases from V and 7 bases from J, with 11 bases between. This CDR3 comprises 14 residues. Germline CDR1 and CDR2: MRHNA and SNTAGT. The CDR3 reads CASSDEQGSGELFF. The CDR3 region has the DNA TGTGCCAGCAGTGACGAACAGGGAAGCGGGGAGCTGTTTTTT.

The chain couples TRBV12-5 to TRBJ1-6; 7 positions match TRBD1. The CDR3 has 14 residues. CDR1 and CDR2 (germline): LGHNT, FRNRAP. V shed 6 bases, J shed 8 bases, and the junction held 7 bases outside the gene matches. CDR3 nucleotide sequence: TGTGCTAGTGGCACAGGGGTGGAGGATTCACCCCTCCACTTT. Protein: CASGTGVEDSPLHF.

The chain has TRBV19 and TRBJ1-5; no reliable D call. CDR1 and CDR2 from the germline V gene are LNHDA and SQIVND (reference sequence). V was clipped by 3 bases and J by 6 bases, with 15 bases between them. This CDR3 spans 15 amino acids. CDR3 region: CASSISSGRRQPQHF. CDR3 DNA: TGTGCCAGTAGTATCTCCTCCGGCCGGCGTCAGCCCCAGCATTTT.

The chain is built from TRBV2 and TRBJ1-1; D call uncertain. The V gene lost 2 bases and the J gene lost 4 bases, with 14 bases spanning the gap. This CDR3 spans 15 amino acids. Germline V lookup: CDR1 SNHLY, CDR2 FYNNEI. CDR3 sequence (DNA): TGTGCCAGCAGTGAACACCCATCGGCGGCCACTGAAGCTTTCTTT. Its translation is CASSEHPSAATEAFF.

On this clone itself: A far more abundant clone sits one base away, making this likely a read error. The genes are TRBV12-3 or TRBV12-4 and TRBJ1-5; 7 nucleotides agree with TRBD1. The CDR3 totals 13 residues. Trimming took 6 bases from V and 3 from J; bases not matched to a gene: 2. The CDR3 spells CASRGQANQPQHF. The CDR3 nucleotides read TGTGCCAGCAGAGGACAGGCCAATCAGCCCCAGCATTTT.

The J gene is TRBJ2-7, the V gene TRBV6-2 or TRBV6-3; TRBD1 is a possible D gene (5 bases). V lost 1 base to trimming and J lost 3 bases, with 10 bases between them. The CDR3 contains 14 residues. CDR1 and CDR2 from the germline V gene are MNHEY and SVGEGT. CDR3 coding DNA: TGTGCCAGCAGTTACTTGTCCGACAGCTACGAGCAGTACTTC. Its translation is CASSYLSDSYEQYF.